A selection of T cell receptor beta chains follows, all from one sample in a study of cytomegalovirus exposure and HLA in healthy donors. Data came from immunoSEQ multiplex PCR; TCRdb stores just in-frame clones and leaves some out. This table holds about 190,000 clones, 80% to 85% found once. The source material was PBMCs. The receptor source for this set is a woman aged 18-29 years in good health and CMV-seronegative. Both conserved end residues are part of each CDR3. A D gene is named only where the DNA matches it firmly. A clone size is listed for some rows: how often the clone was seen (once, few, many), or a class if it is expanded.

d_call	clone_size	j_call	v_call	cdr3_nt	cdr3_aa
TRBD1	few	TRBJ2-6	TRBV28	TGTGCCAGCAAAGGACAGGCTGGGGCCAACGTCCTGACTTTC	CASKGQAGANVLTF
TRBD2	NA	TRBJ2-1	TRBV28	TGTGCCAGCAGTCCTAGGGGTAGCGGGAAATACAATGAGCAGTTCTTC	CASSPRGSGKYNEQFF
NA	NA	TRBJ2-7	TRBV16	TGTGCCAGCAGCCAATCTAATACAGGGATCTACGAGCAGTACTTC	CASSQSNTGIYEQYF
TRBD1	NA	TRBJ1-5	TRBV16	TGTGCCAGCAGCCTCAACAGGGGGACGGAGCCCCAGCATTTT	CASSLNRGTEPQHF
NA	NA	TRBJ2-1	TRBV7-2	TGTGCCAGCAGCTTAGACACCTACAATGAGCAGTTCTTC	CASSLDTYNEQFF
NA	NA	TRBJ1-1	TRBV20-1	TGCAGTGCTAGACAGGACACTGAAGCTTTCTTT	CSARQDTEAFF
NA	few	TRBJ1-3	TRBV5-1	TGCGCCAGCAGCAAAACAGGACAGGGAAACACCATATATTTT	CASSKTGQGNTIYF
TRBD1	NA	TRBJ2-7	TRBV4-3	TGCGCCAGCAGCCAAGCGTGGACAGGGTACGAGCAGTACTTC	CASSQAWTGYEQYF
TRBD1	NA	TRBJ2-7	TRBV19	TGTGCCAGCTCCAGAAACCCGGGACAGGGGAGGGAGCAGTACTTC	CASSRNPGQGREQYF
NA	few	TRBJ1-1	TRBV28	TGTGCCAGCAACTACCGACAGGTTGGAGCTTTCTTT	CASNYRQVGAFF
TRBD1	NA	TRBJ2-3	TRBV5-1	TGCGCCAGCAGCTTGGCAGGGACAGGGGGACATACGCAGTATTTT	CASSLAGTGGHTQYF
NA	NA	TRBJ1-3	TRBV4-1	TGCGCCAGCAGCCAAGACAGAGCCGGCCTAGTCACCATATATTTT	CASSQDRAGLVTIYF
NA	NA	TRBJ2-1	TRBV7-6	TGTGCCAGCAGTCTGCCTAGCGCCCATCCGGGGAATGAGCAGTTCTTC	CASSLPSAHPGNEQFF
TRBD1	NA	TRBJ2-3	TRBV5-8	TGTGCCAGCAGCTTAGACAGGGGGCGCATGGATACGCAGTATTTT	CASSLDRGRMDTQYF
NA	few	TRBJ1-1	TRBV7-9	TGTGCCAGCAGCTTAGGTGTCGGTGAAGCTTTCTTT	CASSLGVGEAFF
TRBD2	NA	TRBJ2-3	TRBV7-2	TGTGCCAGCAGCCCAGGGGCTAGCGGGAGAGGGTCAGATACGCAGTATTTT	CASSPGASGRGSDTQYF
TRBD2	NA	TRBJ2-5	TRBV6-5	TGTGCCAGCAGTTATTGGAGCGGGAGGGGGCGGGAGACCCAGTACTTC	CASSYWSGRGRETQYF
NA	few	TRBJ2-7	TRBV11-2	TGTGCCAGCAGCACGCCGCAGGCCTACGAGCAGTACTTC	CASSTPQAYEQYF
TRBD1	NA	TRBJ2-3	TRBV27	TGTGCCAGCAGTTTGGTTTGGACAGGACACTCAGATACGCAGTATTTT	CASSLVWTGHSDTQYF
NA	NA	TRBJ2-1	TRBV11-3	TGTGCCAGCAGCTTAGTCGGGAACTCCTACAATGAGCAGTTCTTC	CASSLVGNSYNEQFF
NA	NA	TRBJ1-1	TRBV12-5	TGTGCTAGTGGTTTGGTACAGGCCACGAACACTGAAGCTTTCTTT	CASGLVQATNTEAFF
NA	NA	TRBJ1-5	TRBV18	TGTGCCAGCTCACCAGTGGCAGGGAGGAATCAGCCCCAGCATTTT	CASSPVAGRNQPQHF
TRBD2	few	TRBJ2-3	TRBV10-1	TGCGCCAGCAGTGCTGGAGCGGGAGTTTCAGATACGCAGTATTTT	CASSAGAGVSDTQYF
NA	NA	TRBJ2-5	TRBV5-6	TGTGCCAGCAGCTTGGCCCCATCGGGGTGGGAGACCCAGTACTTC	CASSLAPSGWETQYF
NA	few	TRBJ2-1	TRBV12-5	TGTGCTAGTGGGGGGGGATACAATGAGCAGTTCTTC	CASGGGYNEQFF
NA	NA	TRBJ2-5	TRBV5-1	TGCGCCAGCAGCTTGACAGGGAGCCTCCAAGAGACCCAGTACTTC	CASSLTGSLQETQYF
NA	NA	TRBJ1-1	TRBV28	TGTGCCAGCAGTTCATACACCTACACTGAAGCTTTCTTT	CASSSYTYTEAFF
TRBD2	NA	TRBJ2-5	TRBV4-1	TGCGCCAGCAGCCCTCTAGCTAGCGGGGCACCCCAGTACTTC	CASSPLASGAPQYF